This T cell receptor (beta chain) originates from a study of T cell responses to AZD1222 COVID-19 vaccine. Notes on the study in general: Donors skewed white British and female; clonal diversity was possibly underestimated. Researchers took repertoire samples only after the peak T cell response had come.

Profiling relied on immunoSEQ multiplex PCR, and the TCRdb table lists in-frame clones only, not all of them. This sample has 150,000 to 200,000 clones, with 88% found just once. Regarding this clone: Its matching antigen is unknown.

Combined were second doses at about 4 or about 12 weeks. Germline lookup yields CDR1 MDHEN and CDR2 SYDVKM. CDR3 length: 12 amino acids. The ends were cut back, 5 bases at V and 7 bases at J, with 11 bases in the middle. The source of this sequence is an adult who received the AZD1222 COVID-19 vaccine. The specimen was peripheral blood, collected 28 days after the second AZD1222 dose. This chain joins TRBV28 and TRBJ1-1; D unresolved. The CDR3 coding sequence is TGTGCCAGCAGTCCTGGACGGATTGAAGCTTTCTTT. Amino acid sequence: CASSPGRIEAFF.